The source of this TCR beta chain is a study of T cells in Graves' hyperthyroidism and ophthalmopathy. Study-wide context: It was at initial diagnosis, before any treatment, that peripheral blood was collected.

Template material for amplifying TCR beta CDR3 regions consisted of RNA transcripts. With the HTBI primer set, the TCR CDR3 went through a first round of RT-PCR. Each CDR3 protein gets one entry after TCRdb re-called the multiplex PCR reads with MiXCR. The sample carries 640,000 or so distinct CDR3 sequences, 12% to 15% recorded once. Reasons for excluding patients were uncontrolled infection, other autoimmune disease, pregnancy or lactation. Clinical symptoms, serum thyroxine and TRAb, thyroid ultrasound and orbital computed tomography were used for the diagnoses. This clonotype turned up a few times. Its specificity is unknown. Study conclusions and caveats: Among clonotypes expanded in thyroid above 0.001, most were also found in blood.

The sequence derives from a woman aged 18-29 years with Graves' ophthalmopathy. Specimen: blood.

As DNA, the CDR3 is TGTGCCAGCAGCTTCCCACAGGGGGCGGGAGAGACCCAGTACTTC. Translation gives CASSFPQGAGETQYF. V is TRBV7-9 and J is TRBJ2-5; 9 bases match TRBD1. V was pared by 3 bases and J by 4 bases, with 6 bases of the junction left unmatched. CDR3 size: 15 residues. Germline assignment: CDR1 SEHNR and CDR2 FQNEAQ (reference sequence). The whole variable domain, remainder taken from reference TRBV7-9 and TRBJ2-5, is DTGVSQNPRHKITKRGQNVTFRCDPISEHNRLYWYRQTLGQGPEFLTYFQNEAQLEKSRLLSDRFSAERPKGSFSTLEIQRTEQGDSAMYLCASSFPQGAGETQYFGPGTRLLVL.